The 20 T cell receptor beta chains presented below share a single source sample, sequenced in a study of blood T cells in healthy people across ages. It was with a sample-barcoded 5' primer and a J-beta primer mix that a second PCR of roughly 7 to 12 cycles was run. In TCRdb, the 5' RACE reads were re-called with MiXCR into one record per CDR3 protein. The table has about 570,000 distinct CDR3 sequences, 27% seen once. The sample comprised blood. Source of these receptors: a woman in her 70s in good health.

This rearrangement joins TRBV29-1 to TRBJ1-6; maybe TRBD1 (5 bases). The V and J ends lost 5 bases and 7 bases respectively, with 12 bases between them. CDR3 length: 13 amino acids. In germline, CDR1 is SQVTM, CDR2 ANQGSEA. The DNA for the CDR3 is TGCAGCGTTATGGGGACTTCAAATTCACCCCTCCACTTT. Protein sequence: CSVMGTSNSPLHF.

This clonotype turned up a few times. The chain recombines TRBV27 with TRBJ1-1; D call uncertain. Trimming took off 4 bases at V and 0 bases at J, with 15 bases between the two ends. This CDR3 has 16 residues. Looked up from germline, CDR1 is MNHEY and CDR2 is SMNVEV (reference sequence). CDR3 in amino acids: CASSSRPWVVNTEAFF. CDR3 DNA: TGTGCCAGCAGTTCCCGCCCGTGGGTTGTGAACACTGAAGCTTTCTTT.

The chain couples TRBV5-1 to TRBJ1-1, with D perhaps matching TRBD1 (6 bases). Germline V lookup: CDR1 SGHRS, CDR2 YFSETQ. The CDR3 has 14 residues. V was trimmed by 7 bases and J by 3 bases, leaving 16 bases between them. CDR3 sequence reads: CASAWGGRDTEAFF. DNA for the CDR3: TGCGCCAGCGCCTGGGGGGGCCGCGACACTGAAGCTTTCTTT.

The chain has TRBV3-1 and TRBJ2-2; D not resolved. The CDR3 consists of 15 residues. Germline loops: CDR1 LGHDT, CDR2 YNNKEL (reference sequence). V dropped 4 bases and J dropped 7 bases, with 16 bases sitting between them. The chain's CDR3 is CASSPFAGPSGELFF. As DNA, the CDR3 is TGTGCCAGCAGCCCCTTCGCCGGGCCCAGCGGGGAGCTGTTTTTT.

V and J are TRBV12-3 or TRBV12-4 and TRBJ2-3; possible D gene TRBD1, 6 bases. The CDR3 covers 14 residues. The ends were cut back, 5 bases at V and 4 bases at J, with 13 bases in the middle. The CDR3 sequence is CASSTRTEADTQYF. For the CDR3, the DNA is TGTGCCAGCAGTACCCGGACAGAAGCAGATACGCAGTATTTT.

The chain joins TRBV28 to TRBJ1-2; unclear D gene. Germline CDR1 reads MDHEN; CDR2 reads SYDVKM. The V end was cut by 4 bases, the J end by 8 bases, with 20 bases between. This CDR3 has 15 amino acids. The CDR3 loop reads CASSSGRAFSWGYTF. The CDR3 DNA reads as TGTGCCAGCAGTTCTGGACGGGCTTTTTCTTGGGGCTACACCTTC.

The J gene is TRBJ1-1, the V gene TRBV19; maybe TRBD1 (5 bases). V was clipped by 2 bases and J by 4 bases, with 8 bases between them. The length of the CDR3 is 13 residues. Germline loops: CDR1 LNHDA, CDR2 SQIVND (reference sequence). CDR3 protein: CASSIRGLTEAFF. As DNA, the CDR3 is TGTGCCAGTAGTATAAGGGGCCTCACTGAAGCTTTCTTT.

The CDR3 bases are TGTGCCAGCAGCAAGAGACGACAGGGCGCCTACGAGCAGTACTTC. It translates to CASSKRRQGAYEQYF. The chain has TRBV21-1 and TRBJ2-7. TRBV21-1 is designated a pseudogene. The CDR3 sequence is 15 residues long.

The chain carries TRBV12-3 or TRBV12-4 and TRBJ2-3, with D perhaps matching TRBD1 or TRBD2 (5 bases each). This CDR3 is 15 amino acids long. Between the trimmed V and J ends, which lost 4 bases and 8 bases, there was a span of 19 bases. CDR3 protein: CASSSPKPQGVTQYF. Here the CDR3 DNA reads TGTGCCAGCAGTTCGCCGAAGCCCCAGGGAGTTACGCAGTATTTT.

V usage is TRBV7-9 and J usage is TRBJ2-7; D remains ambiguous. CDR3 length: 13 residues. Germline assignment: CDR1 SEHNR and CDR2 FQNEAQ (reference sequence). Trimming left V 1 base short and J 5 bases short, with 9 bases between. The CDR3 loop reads CASSLVSWDEQYF. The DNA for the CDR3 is TGTGCCAGCAGCTTAGTTTCCTGGGACGAGCAGTACTTC.

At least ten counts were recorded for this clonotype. The CDR3 spells CSARDRGNEKLFF. The CDR3 nucleotides read TGCAGTGCTAGAGACAGGGGCAATGAAAAACTGTTTTTT. The rearrangement uses TRBV20-1 and TRBJ1-4; D might be TRBD1 (6 bases). The CDR3 has 13 residues. The V gene lost 0 bases and the J gene lost 5 bases, with 7 bases spanning the gap. CDR1 is DFQATT and CDR2 is SNEGSKA in the germline V gene (reference sequence).

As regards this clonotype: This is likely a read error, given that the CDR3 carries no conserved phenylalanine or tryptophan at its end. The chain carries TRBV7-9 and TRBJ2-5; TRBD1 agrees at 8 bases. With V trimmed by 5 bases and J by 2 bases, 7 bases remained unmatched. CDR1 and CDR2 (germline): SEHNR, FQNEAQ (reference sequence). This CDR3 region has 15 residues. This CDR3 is CASSQGQGRQETQYL. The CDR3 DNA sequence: TGTGCCAGCAGCCAAGGACAGGGAAGACAAGAGACCCAGTACCTC.

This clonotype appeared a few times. The CDR3 DNA reads as TGTGCCAGCAGTCGGGGCAGGGAACTACAGTATTTT. Its translation is CASSRGRELQYF. The chain is built from TRBV12-3 or TRBV12-4 and TRBJ2-3; tentatively, D is TRBD1 or TRBD2 (5 bases each). This CDR3 has 12 amino acids. Trimming took 5 bases from V and 12 from J, leaving 15 bases between them.

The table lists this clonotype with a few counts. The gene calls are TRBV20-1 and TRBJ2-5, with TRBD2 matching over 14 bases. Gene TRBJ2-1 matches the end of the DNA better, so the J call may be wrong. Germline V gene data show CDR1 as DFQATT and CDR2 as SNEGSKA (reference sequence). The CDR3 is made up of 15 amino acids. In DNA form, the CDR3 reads TGCAGTGCTCCATGGACTAGCGGGGGGTCGGCTGAGCAGTTCTTC. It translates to CSAPWTSGGSAEQFF.

In DNA, the CDR3 is TGTGCCAGCAGTTACGGTAGGGCTGGAAACACTGAAGCTTTCTTT. Translation: CASSYGRAGNTEAFF. The V and J genes are TRBV6-5 and TRBJ1-1; D call uncertain. The germline V and J ends were trimmed by 2 bases and 2 bases, with 12 bases remaining between them. CDR3 length: 15 amino acids. CDR1 is MNHEY, CDR2 SVGAGI, per germline.

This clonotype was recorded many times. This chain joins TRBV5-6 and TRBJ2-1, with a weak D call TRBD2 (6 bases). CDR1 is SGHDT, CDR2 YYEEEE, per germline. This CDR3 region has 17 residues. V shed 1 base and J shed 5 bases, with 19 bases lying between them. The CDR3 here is CASSLSRDFAGDNEQFF. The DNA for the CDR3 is TGTGCCAGCAGCTTGTCCCGGGACTTCGCGGGCGACAATGAGCAGTTCTTC.

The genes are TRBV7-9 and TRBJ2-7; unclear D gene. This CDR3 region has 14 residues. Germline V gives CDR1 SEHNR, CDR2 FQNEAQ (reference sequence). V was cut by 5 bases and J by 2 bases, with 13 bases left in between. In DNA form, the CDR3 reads TGTGCCAGCAGCCCCACGGAGACGACCTACGAGCAGTACTTC. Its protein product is CASSPTETTYEQYF. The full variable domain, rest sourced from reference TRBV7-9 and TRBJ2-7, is DTGVSQNPRHKITKRGQNVTFRCDPISEHNRLYWYRQTLGQGPEFLTYFQNEAQLEKSRLLSDRFSAERPKGSFSTLEIQRTEQGDSAMYLCASSPTETTYEQYFGPGTRLTVT.

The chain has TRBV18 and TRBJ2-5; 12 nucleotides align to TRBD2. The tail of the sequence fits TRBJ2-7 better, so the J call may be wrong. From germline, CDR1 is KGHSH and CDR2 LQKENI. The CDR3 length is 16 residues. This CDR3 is CASSLGLAGTSYEQYF. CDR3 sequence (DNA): TGTGCCAGCTCACTAGGACTAGCGGGGACCTCCTACGAGCAGTACTTC.

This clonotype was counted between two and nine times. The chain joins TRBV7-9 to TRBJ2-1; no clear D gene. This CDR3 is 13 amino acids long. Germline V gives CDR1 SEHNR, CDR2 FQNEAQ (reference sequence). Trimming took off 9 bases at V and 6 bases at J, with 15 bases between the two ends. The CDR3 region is CASSRTPSNEQFF. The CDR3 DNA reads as TGTGCCAGTTCTCGGACCCCAAGCAATGAGCAGTTCTTC.

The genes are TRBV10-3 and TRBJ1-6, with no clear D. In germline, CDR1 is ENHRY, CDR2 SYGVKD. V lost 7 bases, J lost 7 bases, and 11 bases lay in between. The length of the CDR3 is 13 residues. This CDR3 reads CAINSEINSPLHF. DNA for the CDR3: TGTGCCATCAATTCAGAGATAAATTCACCCCTCCACTTT.